Each of the 20 T cell receptor beta chains below was sequenced from the same sample in a study of cytomegalovirus exposure and HLA in healthy donors. Assay used: immunoSEQ multiplex PCR; TCRdb lists only in-frame clones, some missing. The sample contains 71,000 or so clones, approximately 94% of which appear only once. The sample consisted of PBMCs. These receptors originate from a woman aged 18-29 years in good health and CMV-seropositive.

This sequence joins TRBV21-1 and TRBJ2-1; the D segment call TRBD2 is taken from the table without a DNA check. TRBV21-1 is shown as a pseudogene. The CDR3 is 18 residues long. In nucleotides, the CDR3 is TGTGCCAGCAGCAAAAGAAGGACTAGCGGGAGAAGGTGGCATGAGCAGTTCTTC. Its translation is CASSKRRTSGRRWHEQFF.

The sample holds one count of this clone. CDR3 protein: CASSYRRTLPLHF. The CDR3 coding sequence is TGTGCCAGCAGTTACAGGCGGACTCTCCCCCTCCACTTT. The rearrangement joins TRBV6-5 to TRBJ1-6; D not certain. V was trimmed by 2 bases and J by 13 bases, leaving 12 bases between them. Germline V gene sequence: CDR1 MNHEY, CDR2 SVGAGI. The CDR3 has 13 residues.

J is TRBJ2-7 and V is TRBV15, with TRBD2 matching over 12 bases. V was clipped by 1 base and J by 2 bases; unmatched bases: 6. From germline, CDR1 is LNHNV and CDR2 YYDKDF (reference sequence). The CDR3 length is 17 residues. CDR3 sequence reads: CATSRVPGLAGTYEQYF. Written as DNA, the CDR3 is TGTGCCACCAGCAGAGTTCCCGGACTAGCGGGAACCTACGAGCAGTACTTC.

This chain uses TRBV28 with TRBJ1-5; 9 nucleotides match TRBD1. The CDR3 has 20 amino acids. With V trimmed by 5 bases and J by 7 bases, 24 bases remained unmatched. The germline V gene has CDR1 MDHEN and CDR2 SYDVKM. The CDR3: CASSVLFLRDREGAGQPQHF. The DNA for the CDR3 is TGTGCCAGCAGTGTATTATTCCTCCGGGACAGGGAGGGGGCTGGACAGCCCCAGCATTTT.

V usage is TRBV28 and J usage is TRBJ2-2; maybe TRBD1 (5 bases). V gave up 6 bases and J gave up 6 bases, with 20 bases separating them. CDR3 length equals 16 residues. Looked up from germline, CDR1 is MDHEN and CDR2 is SYDVKM. CDR3 sequence (DNA): TGTGCCAGCAGCAACCCCCTCGGAGAAGGGGCCGGGGAGCTGTTTTTT. It translates to CASSNPLGEGAGELFF.

The chain links TRBV6-1 to TRBJ2-5; TRBD1 matches at 8 bases. This CDR3 contains 14 residues. Per germline, CDR1 MNHNS and CDR2 SASEGT. The junction had 2 bases not matched to a gene; V was cut back by 5 bases and J by 0 bases. The CDR3 is CASSKDRDQETQYF. CDR3 in DNA: TGTGCCAGCAGTAAGGACAGGGACCAAGAGACCCAGTACTTC.

The gene calls are TRBV28 and TRBJ2-7, with 9 nucleotides matching TRBD1. The J segment lost 5 bases and the V segment lost 6 bases, leaving 8 bases of the junction unmatched. CDR3 length equals 14 residues. CDR1 and CDR2 (germline): MDHEN, SYDVKM. This CDR3 reads CASRLGQGFHEQYF. The CDR3 DNA reads TGTGCCAGCAGATTAGGACAGGGGTTCCACGAGCAGTACTTC.

The rearrangement links TRBV9 to TRBJ2-3; D is perhaps TRBD2 (6 bases). Germline CDR1 is SGDLS and CDR2 is YYNGEE. V lost 0 bases to trimming and J lost 2 bases, with 10 bases between them. The CDR3 extends over 15 amino acids. The CDR3 sequence is CASSVVPSATDTQYF. CDR3 DNA: TGTGCCAGCAGCGTAGTCCCTAGCGCCACAGATACGCAGTATTTT.

The chain employs TRBV19 and TRBJ2-3; 12 bases fit TRBD2. The ends lost 6 bases at V and 4 bases at J; junction bases unmatched: 2. The CDR3 runs to 14 residues. The germline gives CDR1 LNHDA, CDR2 SQIVND (reference sequence). As DNA, the CDR3 is TGTGCCAGTAGCTCTAGCGGGGGGGCAGATACGCAGTATTTT. This translates into CASSSSGGADTQYF.

V usage is TRBV28 and J usage is TRBJ1-2, with TRBD1 identical over 7 bases. Germline lookup yields CDR1 MDHEN and CDR2 SYDVKM. CDR3 length: 15 residues. J lost 4 bases, V lost 6 bases, and 11 bases had no gene match. The CDR3 region has the DNA TGTGCCAGCAGGGCCGGAGGGGGCGCGGCCTATGGCTACACCTTC. It is translated as CASRAGGGAAYGYTF.

The rearrangement uses TRBV11-2 and TRBJ2-1; 16 positions match TRBD2. CDR3 length: 16 residues. The J segment lost 9 bases and the V segment lost 3 bases, leaving 5 bases of the junction unmatched. From germline, CDR1 is SGHAT and CDR2 FQNNGV. Here the CDR3 reads CASSLGLAGGRGEQFF. The CDR3 DNA is TGTGCCAGCAGCTTGGGACTAGCGGGAGGGCGGGGTGAGCAGTTCTTC.

V usage is TRBV9 and J usage is TRBJ2-3; D is uncertain. V gave up 2 bases and J gave up 2 bases, with 15 bases separating them. The germline CDR1 and CDR2 sequences are SGDLS and YYNGEE. CDR3 length equals 16 residues. The CDR3 region is CASSVQATLLTDTQYF. In nucleotides, the CDR3 is TGTGCCAGCAGCGTCCAGGCAACACTTCTCACAGATACGCAGTATTTT.

This sequence joins TRBV4-3 and TRBJ1-5; 8 bases are a match to TRBD1. CDR1 and CDR2 (germline): LGHNA, YSLEER. Trimming removed 3 bases from V and 2 bases from J; junction bases left unmatched: 6. CDR3 length: 16 amino acids. The CDR3 coding sequence is TGCGCCAGCAGCCAGAGTACAGGGGGGGGCAATCAGCCCCAGCATTTT. It yields the protein CASSQSTGGGNQPQHF.

The chain joins TRBV5-1 to TRBJ2-2, with D possibly TRBD1 on 6 matching bases. This CDR3 is 15 amino acids long. The germline V and J ends were trimmed by 2 bases and 1 base, with 9 bases remaining between them. CDR1 SGHRS and CDR2 YFSETQ come from the germline V gene. CDR3 in amino acids: CASSFGQWNTGELFF. The CDR3, as DNA: TGCGCCAGCAGCTTCGGACAGTGGAACACCGGGGAGCTGTTTTTT.

This chain connects TRBV6-6 to TRBJ1-5; 9 bases align to TRBD1. The CDR3 is made up of 14 amino acids. Germline trimming cut 6 bases from V and 2 bases from J; bases unmatched to any gene: 2. Per the germline V gene, CDR1 is MNHNY and CDR2 is SVGAGI (reference sequence). This chain's CDR3 is CASSRTGGNQPQHF. Written as DNA, the CDR3 is TGTGCCAGCAGCCGGACAGGGGGCAATCAGCCCCAGCATTTT.

V is TRBV6-5 and J is TRBJ1-6; TRBD1 aligns across 8 bases. The V gene's germline CDR1 is MNHEY and CDR2 SVGAGI. This CDR3 is built from 13 residues. The J segment lost 7 bases and the V segment lost 7 bases, leaving 3 bases of the junction unmatched. CDR3 in DNA: TGTGCCAGCAAACAGGGGGTGAATTCACCCCTCCACTTT. This translates into CASKQGVNSPLHF.

CDR3 protein: CASSSPREQYF. Written as DNA, the CDR3 is TGTGCCAGCAGTTCCCCTAGGGAGCAGTACTTC. The chain joins TRBV6-1 to TRBJ2-7, with no clear D. The CDR3 extends over 11 amino acids. CDR1 and CDR2 from the germline V gene are MNHNS and SASEGT. Trimming pared 5 bases from V and 7 bases from J, leaving 9 bases between.

This chain uses TRBV28 with TRBJ2-7; 7 nucleotides align to TRBD2. The CDR3 contains 16 residues. The V and J ends lost 3 bases and 2 bases, in that order; junction bases with no gene match: 10. The V gene's germline CDR1 is MDHEN and CDR2 SYDVKM. In nucleotides, the CDR3 is TGTGCCAGCAGTTTCCCCTTGGGGAGGGTTCCCTACGAGCAGTACTTC. As protein: CASSFPLGRVPYEQYF.

The chain has TRBV25-1 and TRBJ2-7; D is unresolved. V lost 6 bases, J lost 5 bases, and 11 bases lay in between. Germline CDR1 is MGHDK and CDR2 is SYGVNS. CDR3 length: 12 residues. In DNA form, the CDR3 reads TGTGCCAGCAGCTCGGGTTTCAACGAGCAGTACTTC. This codes for CASSSGFNEQYF.

J is TRBJ1-1 and V is TRBV7-9; no clear D gene. The V and J ends lost 1 base and 5 bases respectively, with 11 bases between them. The length of the CDR3 is 14 residues. CDR1 is SEHNR, CDR2 FQNEAQ, per germline (reference sequence). CDR3 residues: CASSLGGPRTEAFF. The CDR3 DNA follows: TGTGCCAGCAGCTTAGGTGGCCCGAGGACTGAAGCTTTCTTT. The full variable domain, completed using reference TRBV7-9 and TRBJ1-1, is DTGVSQNPRHKITKRGQNVTFRCDPISEHNRLYWYRQTLGQGPEFLTYFQNEAQLEKSRLLSDRFSAERPKGSFSTLEIQRTEQGDSAMYLCASSLGGPRTEAFFGQGTRLTVV.